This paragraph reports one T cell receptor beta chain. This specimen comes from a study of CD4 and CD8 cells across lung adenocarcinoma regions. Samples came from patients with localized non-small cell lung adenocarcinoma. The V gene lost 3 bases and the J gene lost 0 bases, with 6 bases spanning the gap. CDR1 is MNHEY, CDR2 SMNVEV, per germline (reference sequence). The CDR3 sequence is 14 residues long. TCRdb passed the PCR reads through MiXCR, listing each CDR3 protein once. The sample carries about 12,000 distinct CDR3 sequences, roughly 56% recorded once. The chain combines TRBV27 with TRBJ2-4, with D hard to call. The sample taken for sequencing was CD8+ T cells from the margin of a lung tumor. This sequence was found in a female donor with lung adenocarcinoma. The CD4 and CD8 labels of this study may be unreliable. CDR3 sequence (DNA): TGTGCCAGCAGTTTCGGGTTAGCCAAAAACATTCAGTACTTC. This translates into CASSFGLAKNIQYF.